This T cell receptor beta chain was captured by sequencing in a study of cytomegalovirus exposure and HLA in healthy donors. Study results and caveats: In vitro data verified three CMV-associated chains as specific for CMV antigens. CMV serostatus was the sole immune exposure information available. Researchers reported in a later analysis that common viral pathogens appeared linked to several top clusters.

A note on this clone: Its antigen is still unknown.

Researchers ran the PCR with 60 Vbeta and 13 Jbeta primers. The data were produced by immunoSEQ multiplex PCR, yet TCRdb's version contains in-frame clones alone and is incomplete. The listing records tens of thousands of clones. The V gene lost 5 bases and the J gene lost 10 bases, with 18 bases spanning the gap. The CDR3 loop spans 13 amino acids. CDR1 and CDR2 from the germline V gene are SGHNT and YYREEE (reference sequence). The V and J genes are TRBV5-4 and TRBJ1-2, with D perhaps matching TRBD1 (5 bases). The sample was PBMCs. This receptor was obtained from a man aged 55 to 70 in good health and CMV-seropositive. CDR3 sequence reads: CASRLGGGGDYTF. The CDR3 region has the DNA TGTGCCAGCAGGCTGGGCGGTGGGGGGGACTACACCTTC.